Only a few counts were recorded for the clone carrying this TCR beta chain. As yet, its antigen is unknown. This record belongs to a study of blood T cells in healthy people across ages. Study at large: For every two T cells, template switching captured about one barcoded beta molecule. General study findings and limits: A greater number of naive CD4+ cells and higher diversity distinguished long-lived donors from aged donors. The fall in TCR beta diversity per million T cells was roughly linear with age.

Germline CDR1 and CDR2: ENHRY and SYGVKD. The V and J ends lost 2 bases and 0 bases respectively, with 11 bases between them. The CDR3 consists of 17 residues. Combining a sample-barcoded 5' primer with a J-beta primer mix, a second PCR ran for 7 to 11 cycles. Each TCR beta cDNA got a 12-nucleotide random molecular identifier. From the 5' RACE reads, TCRdb called clonotypes with MiXCR, one entry per CDR3 protein. The sample has roughly 680,000 distinct CDR3 sequences; roughly 20% are singletons. The sequence derives from a man between 65 and 85 years old in good health. The sequencing input was blood. The chain has TRBV10-3 and TRBJ2-6; no definite D call. CDR3 nucleotides: TGTGCCATCAGTGAGGTCAGCGCTAGCTCTGGGGCCAACGTCCTGACTTTC. Amino acid sequence: CAISEVSASSGANVLTF.